Listed below are T cell receptor beta chains from one sample, sequenced in a study of cytomegalovirus exposure and HLA in healthy donors. This table comes from immunoSEQ multiplex PCR, and its TCRdb copy is limited to in-frame clones, with some not included. The sample contains some 200,000 clones, around 80% of which appear only once. Sequencing input: PBMCs. The receptors shown here come from a man aged 35-49 years in good health and CMV-seropositive. Both conserved end residues are part of each CDR3. The order of the fields is CDR3 DNA, CDR3 protein, clone size, D gene, V gene, J gene. D genes are given only for firm matches. Expanded clones are given a class, and other clones once, few, many or no size at all.

TGTTCCAGCAGCTTGAGGCAGGGGATCAAGAACACTGAAGCTTTCTTT,CSSSLRQGIKNTEAFF,NA,NA,TRBV7-9,TRBJ1-1
TGCGCCAGCAGCCAAGATTGGCTCGGGGTAAATGAGCAGTTCTTC,CASSQDWLGVNEQFF,once,NA,TRBV4-3,TRBJ2-1
TGTGCCAGCAGCCAAGATTTATCCCGCTCCTACGAGCAGTACTTC,CASSQDLSRSYEQYF,once,NA,TRBV4-2,TRBJ2-7
TGTGCCAGCAGCTTGGGCGGGGCGGGGGGGCTATTAATAGGAGAGACCCAGTACTTC,CASSLGGAGGLLIGETQYF,NA,TRBD2,TRBV5-4,TRBJ2-5
TGTGCCAGCAGGCGCCTCCGGGACAGGAACTACGAGCAGTACTTC,CASRRLRDRNYEQYF,once,TRBD1,TRBV6-5,TRBJ2-7
TGTGCCACCAGCGGTAGGGGGGGCTTTTCCCACGAGCAGTACTTC,CATSGRGGFSHEQYF,NA,NA,TRBV15,TRBJ2-7
TGTGCCTGGAGTGCTCCAGCAGGGGGTTCAGGATATAGCAATCAGCCCCAGCATTTT,CAWSAPAGGSGYSNQPQHF,once,TRBD1,TRBV30,TRBJ1-5
TGTGCCAGTAGTTTACTCGACAGGACCAATCAGCCCCAGCATTTT,CASSLLDRTNQPQHF,once,NA,TRBV19,TRBJ1-5
TGTGCCAGCTCACCGACGACAGGGTATGGGTACGAGCAGTACTTC,CASSPTTGYGYEQYF,NA,TRBD1,TRBV18,TRBJ2-7
TGTTCCAGCAGCTTAGGTCGGGACGAGCAGTACTTC,CSSSLGRDEQYF,NA,NA,TRBV7-9,TRBJ2-7
TGTGCCAGCAGCTTGACAGGGCAAACTAACTATGGCTACACCTTC,CASSLTGQTNYGYTF,NA,TRBD1,TRBV7-6,TRBJ1-2
TGTGCCAGTAGTAGGACTGGATACTACGAGCAGTACTTC,CASSRTGYYEQYF,NA,NA,TRBV19,TRBJ2-7
TGTGCCAGCAGCTTGGCTCGGGACAGACCGCTCTACGAGCAGTACTTC,CASSLARDRPLYEQYF,NA,TRBD1,TRBV5-6,TRBJ2-7
TGTTCCAGCAGCGCGGGGACAGCCACTGAAGCTTTCTTT,CSSSAGTATEAFF,NA,TRBD1,TRBV7-9,TRBJ1-1
TGTGCCAGCAGTTTGGCGGGGAGCTCCTACGAGCAGTACTTC,CASSLAGSSYEQYF,NA,NA,TRBV28,TRBJ2-7
TGTGCCAGCAGCTTCAGCGGATACGAGCAGTACTTC,CASSFSGYEQYF,NA,NA,TRBV5-4,TRBJ2-7
TGTGCCAGCAGTGATAGCTTGGTAACTGAAGCTTTCTTT,CASSDSLVTEAFF,NA,NA,TRBV6-1,TRBJ1-1
TGTGCCTGGGCCGCCACCGGGACAGCAAATTCACCCCTCCACTTT,CAWAATGTANSPLHF,NA,TRBD1,TRBV30,TRBJ1-6
TGCGCCAGCAGCGTCGGGACAGGGGTTGAAGCTTTCTTT,CASSVGTGVEAFF,NA,TRBD1,TRBV5-1,TRBJ1-1
TGCGCCAGCAGCCAAGATCGGCAGGCTGGCACTGAAGCTTTCTTT,CASSQDRQAGTEAFF,NA,NA,TRBV4-3,TRBJ1-1
TGTGCCAGCAGCGCGCCTAGCGCAAGCTCCTACAATGAGCAGTTCTTC,CASSAPSASSYNEQFF,NA,NA,TRBV9,TRBJ2-1
TGTGCCTGGTGGGACAGTGGACTGAATTCACCCCTCCACTTT,CAWWDSGLNSPLHF,few,TRBD1,TRBV30,TRBJ1-6
TGTGCCAGCAGCCCAAACCCGTTAGTGAACGAGCAGTACTTC,CASSPNPLVNEQYF,NA,NA,TRBV9,TRBJ2-7
TGTGCCTCAAAGCGGGGCACAGATACGCAGTATTTT,CASKRGTDTQYF,NA,NA,TRBV30,TRBJ2-3